Sequencing of this T cell receptor beta chain was carried out in a study of CD8 T cells in ankylosing spondylitis. Regarding the study as a whole: Significantly higher representation of disease-linked clones was reported for matched ankylosing spondylitis synovial fluid.

This CDR3 comprises 16 residues. V was clipped by 6 bases and J by 2 bases, with 17 bases between them. In this sample, this clonotype turned up many times. What it recognizes is unknown. In making TCR beta libraries, quantitative 5'-RACE with molecular barcodes was used. From the 5' RACE reads, TCRdb called clonotypes with MiXCR, one entry per CDR3 protein. The top ten clones hold over 2% of a sample with some 71,000 distinct CDR3 sequences, approximately 5% of them seen once. This receptor was taken from a male donor with ankylosing spondylitis or in good health (not recorded which). The V and J genes are TRBV12-3 or TRBV12-4 and TRBJ1-5; D unresolved. The material sequenced was blood, either unsorted or a sorted T cell fraction (not recorded which). The CDR3 coding sequence is TGTGCCAGCAGCCCAACCTCGGGGTCGGGCAATCAGCCCCAGCATTTT. Its protein product is CASSPTSGSGNQPQHF.